This TCR beta chain comes out of a study of OX40 agonist ivuxolimab in advanced cancers. Study findings and constraints: No antigen was identified for the clonally expanded peripheral T cells. With doses of 0.1-3.0 mg/kg, partial responders showed among the lowest clonal expansion.

Collection of blood occurred at baseline, at cycle 4 day 1, and at cycle 7 day 1. TCRdb's copy holds only in-frame clones and misses some; the assay was immunoSEQ multiplex PCR. The repertoire includes some 64,000 clones, around nine tenths of them detected once, and approximately 0.76% sits in the top ten. Germline V gene data show CDR1 as MNHNS and CDR2 as SASEGT. V lost 3 bases to trimming and J lost 7 bases; unmatched junction nucleotides: 3. This CDR3 region has 13 residues. For this clone: What it binds is unknown.

Sequences were derived from CD4+ or CD8+ T cells sorted from blood, sampled in a trial of the OX40 agonist ivuxolimab. The clonotype originates from an adult with an advanced solid tumor such as melanoma, head and neck, liver or kidney cancer. This chain connects TRBV6-1 to TRBJ2-4; 7 nucleotides align to TRBD1. This CDR3 reads CASSDRGYNIQYF. The CDR3 nucleotides read TGTGCCAGCAGTGACAGGGGGTATAACATTCAGTACTTC.